Below, 15 T cell receptor beta chains from the same sample are listed, as sequenced in a study of beta chain features in type 1 diabetes. The investigators reverse transcribed all of the isolated RNA, so they sequenced expressed TCRB transcripts. TCRdb's copy holds only in-frame clones and misses some; the assay was immunoSEQ multiplex PCR. Of roughly 300,000 clones in the sample, 14% were seen once. Sequencing used central memory CD4+ T cells from blood. These receptors came from a man younger than 40 in good health.

This clone was seen many times. The chain employs TRBV18 and TRBJ1-2; no clear D gene. V shed 2 bases and J shed 8 bases, with 6 bases lying between them. This CDR3 comprises 11 residues. Germline CDR1 KGHSH, CDR2 LQKENI. The CDR3 spells CASSPGEGYTF. In nucleotides, the CDR3 is TGTGCCAGCTCACCAGGGGAGGGCTACACCTTC.

The table lists this clone with a few counts. The identical CDR3 is also encoded by other nucleotide sequences in the sample. The V and J genes are TRBV7-9 and TRBJ2-3, with D unresolved. Germline V gives CDR1 SEHNR, CDR2 FQNEAQ (reference sequence). This CDR3 has 15 residues. V lost 0 bases, J lost 0 bases, and 7 bases lay in between. The DNA for the CDR3 is TGTGCCAGCAGCTTAGCTGGAGACAGCACAGATACGCAGTATTTT. Translated: CASSLAGDSTDTQYF.

The chain combines TRBV30 with TRBJ1-3; the D gene is possibly TRBD1 (6 bases). Germline V CDR1 and CDR2: GTSNPN, SVGIG (reference sequence). V lost 7 bases and J lost 1, with 8 bases in between. The CDR3 extends over 12 amino acids. The CDR3 is CASGQSGNTIYF. In DNA, the CDR3 is TGTGCCTCTGGACAGTCTGGAAACACCATATATTTT.

The rearrangement links TRBV5-1 to TRBJ2-7, with D perhaps matching TRBD1 (6 bases). The germline V and J ends were trimmed by 0 bases and 4 bases, with 14 bases remaining between them. There are 15 residues in the CDR3. Germline V gives CDR1 SGHRS, CDR2 YFSETQ. CDR3 loop: CASSLGAGALYEQYF. DNA of the CDR3: TGCGCCAGCAGCTTGGGGGCAGGGGCACTTTACGAGCAGTACTTC.

The table lists this clone with a few counts. The chain recombines TRBV7-3 with TRBJ2-2; 8 bases are shared with TRBD1. Germline V gene lookup returns CDR1 SGHTA and CDR2 FQGTGA. Trimming removed 5 bases from V and 1 base from J; junction bases left unmatched: 3. The CDR3 extends over 15 amino acids. CDR3 in amino acids: CASSKGTGNTGELFF. Written as DNA, the CDR3 is TGTGCCAGCAGCAAGGGGACAGGGAACACCGGGGAGCTGTTTTTT.

This clone was detected a few times. This chain uses TRBV6-5 with TRBJ1-5; no firm D call. CDR1 is MNHEY, CDR2 SVGAGI, per germline. CDR3 size: 14 residues. Trimming pared 5 bases from V and 3 bases from J, leaving 11 bases between. CDR3 amino acids: CASSAGRNNQPQHF. The CDR3 bases are TGTGCCAGCAGTGCCGGACGGAACAATCAGCCCCAGCATTTT.

This clone was found a few times. The J gene is TRBJ2-1, the V gene TRBV5-6, with D perhaps matching TRBD2 (8 bases). Trimming took off 2 bases at V and 7 bases at J, with 19 bases between the two ends. Germline loops: CDR1 SGHDT, CDR2 YYEEEE. CDR3 size: 16 residues. Written as DNA, the CDR3 is TGTGCCAGCAGCTTCCTGACAGGGATAGCGGGGAATGAGCAGTTCTTC. Its protein product is CASSFLTGIAGNEQFF. Looking up the rest from reference TRBV5-6 and TRBJ2-1 gives the full variable domain: DAGVTQSPTHLIKTRGQQVTLRCSPKSGHDTVSWYQQALGQGPQFIFQYYEEEERQRGNFPDRFSGHQFPNYSSELNVNALLLGDSALYLCASSFLTGIAGNEQFFGPGTRLTVL.

This chain connects TRBV6-6 to TRBJ1-5; D is unclear. V was shortened by 5 bases and J by 4 bases, with 15 bases between the two germline ends. The CDR3 extends over 15 amino acids. Germline CDR1 is MNHNY and CDR2 is SVGAGI (reference sequence). The CDR3 here is CASSPPRSGNQPQHF. In DNA form, the CDR3 reads TGTGCCAGCAGTCCACCCAGGTCGGGGAATCAGCCCCAGCATTTT.

This clone was picked up a small number of times. The chain couples TRBV4-3 to TRBJ1-2; D is unresolved. Germline V lookup: CDR1 LGHNA, CDR2 YSLEER. V lost 1 base, J lost 3 bases, and 9 bases lay in between. This CDR3 comprises 14 residues. The DNA of the CDR3 is TGCGCCAGCAGCCAAGCGAGGAGTGACTATGGCTACACCTTC. The encoded protein is CASSQARSDYGYTF.

CDR3 residues: CASSSGGRVDNEQFF. The DNA for the CDR3 is TGTGCCAGCAGCTCCGGGGGGAGGGTTGACAATGAGCAGTTCTTC. V and J are TRBV5-6 and TRBJ2-1, with 7 bases aligning to TRBD2. Trimming removed 3 bases from V and 5 bases from J; junction bases left unmatched: 8. In germline, CDR1 is SGHDT, CDR2 YYEEEE. The CDR3 totals 15 residues.

There are a few counts of this clone. This chain connects TRBV6-6 to TRBJ1-1; D is undetermined. This CDR3 comprises 13 residues. Deletions cut 2 bases from V and 5 bases from J, with 9 bases between. Per the germline V gene, CDR1 is MNHNY and CDR2 is SVGAGI (reference sequence). The CDR3 DNA reads as TGTGCCAGCAGTTACAACAGTGGAACTGAAGCTTTCTTT. Translation gives CASSYNSGTEAFF.

The table lists this clone with a few counts. The chain uses TRBV10-3 and TRBJ2-1; possible D gene TRBD2, 5 bases. The CDR3 contains 16 residues. Deletions cut 2 bases from V and 6 bases from J, with 17 bases between. Germline-derived CDR1 and CDR2 are ENHRY and SYGVKD. CDR3 bases: TGTGCCATCAGTGAGCCTCTCCGGCCTAGCCCCAATGAGCAGTTCTTC. This encodes CAISEPLRPSPNEQFF.

This clone was counted a few times. The genes are TRBV5-1 and TRBJ1-1, with 12 bases aligning to TRBD1. With 4 bases clipped from V and 6 bases from J, the junction kept 7 bases outside the gene matches. The CDR3 extends over 15 amino acids. CDR1 SGHRS and CDR2 YFSETQ come from the germline V gene. The CDR3 coding sequence is TGCGCCAGCAGCGAGGGACAGGGGGCGATATCTGAAGCTTTCTTT. Amino acids: CASSEGQGAISEAFF.

This clone occurred many times. V and J are TRBV28 and TRBJ1-4; no clear D gene. The CDR3 contains 14 residues. V was clipped by 3 bases and J by 5 bases, with 10 bases between them. Germline values: CDR1 MDHEN, CDR2 SYDVKM. The CDR3 spells CASSFLLQNEKLFF. The CDR3 region has the DNA TGTGCCAGCAGTTTCCTACTTCAAAATGAAAAACTGTTTTTT.

The table lists this clone with a few counts. The chain links TRBV4-1 to TRBJ2-6; no clear D gene. V was clipped by 3 bases and J by 2 bases, with 8 bases between them. This CDR3 is 15 amino acids long. Germline V lookup: CDR1 MGHRA, CDR2 YSYEKL. CDR3 bases: TGCGCCAGCAGCCAGGTCACGACTGGGGCCAACGTCCTGACTTTC. Residues: CASSQVTTGANVLTF.